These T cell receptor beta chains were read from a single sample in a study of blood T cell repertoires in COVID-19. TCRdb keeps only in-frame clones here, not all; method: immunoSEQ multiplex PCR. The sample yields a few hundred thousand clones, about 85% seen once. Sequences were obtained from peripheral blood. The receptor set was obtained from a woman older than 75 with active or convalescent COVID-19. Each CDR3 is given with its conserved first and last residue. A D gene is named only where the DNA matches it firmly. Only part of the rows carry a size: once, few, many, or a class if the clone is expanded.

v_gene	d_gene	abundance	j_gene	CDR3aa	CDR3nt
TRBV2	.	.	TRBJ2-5	CASRGQTASQETQYF	TGTGCCAGCAGGGGGCAGACAGCAAGCCAAGAGACCCAGTACTTC
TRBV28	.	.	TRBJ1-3	CASSFTRGRGNTIYF	TGTGCCAGCAGTTTCACCCGAGGGCGAGGAAACACCATATATTTT
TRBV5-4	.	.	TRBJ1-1	CASSLEGGGTEAFF	TGTGCCAGCAGCTTGGAGGGCGGGGGCACTGAAGCTTTCTTT
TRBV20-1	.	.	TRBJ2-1	CSASAAAGSSYNEQFF	TGCAGTGCTAGTGCCGCCGCGGGGAGCTCCTACAATGAGCAGTTCTTC
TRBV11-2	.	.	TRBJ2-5	CASSLMRQAETQYF	TGTGCCAGCAGCTTAATGAGACAGGCAGAGACCCAGTACTTC
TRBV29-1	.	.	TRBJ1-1	CSARDSTRAEAFF	TGCAGCGCCCGGGACTCTACTAGGGCTGAAGCTTTCTTT
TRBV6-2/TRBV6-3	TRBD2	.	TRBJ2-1	CASSQLTSGSLNEQFF	TGTGCCAGCAGTCAACTGACTAGCGGGAGTCTTAATGAGCAGTTCTTC
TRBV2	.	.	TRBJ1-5	CASSVAIPDQPQHF	TGTGCCAGCAGTGTTGCAATACCGGATCAGCCCCAGCATTTT
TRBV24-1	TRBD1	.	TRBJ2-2	CATSDLGQGAGELFF	TGTGCCACCAGTGATTTGGGTCAGGGGGCCGGGGAGCTGTTTTTT
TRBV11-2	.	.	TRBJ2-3	CASSLGGGGSSTDTQYF	TGTGCCAGCAGCTTAGGGGGTGGAGGATCTAGCACAGATACGCAGTATTTT
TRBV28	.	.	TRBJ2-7	CASSTPPRTYEQYF	TGTGCCAGCAGTACCCCTCCCCGGACTTACGAGCAGTACTTC
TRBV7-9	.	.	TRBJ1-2	CASSSFMRHGYTF	TGTGCCAGCAGCTCATTTATGCGTCATGGCTACACCTTC
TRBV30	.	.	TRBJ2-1	CAWSPGQGGGNEQFF	TGTGCCTGGAGTCCTGGACAGGGAGGGGGCAATGAGCAGTTCTTC
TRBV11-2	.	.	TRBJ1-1	CASSFEGVLNTEAFF	TGTGCCAGCAGCTTCGAAGGAGTTTTGAACACTGAAGCTTTCTTT
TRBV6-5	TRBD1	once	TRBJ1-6	CASSYSDRADSPLHF	TGTGCCAGCAGTTACTCGGACAGGGCCGATTCACCCCTCCACTTT
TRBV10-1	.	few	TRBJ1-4	CAPRGGGEKLFF	TGCGCCCCGCGGGGGGGTGGTGAAAAACTGTTTTTT
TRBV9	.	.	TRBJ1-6	CASSPGDNSPLHF	TGTGCCAGCAGCCCGGGAGATAATTCACCCCTCCACTTT
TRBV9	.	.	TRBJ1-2	CASSVLPGNNYGYTF	TGTGCCAGCAGCGTATTGCCGGGAAATAACTATGGCTACACCTTC
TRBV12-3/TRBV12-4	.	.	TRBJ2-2	CASGTGNTGELFF	TGTGCCAGCGGTACAGGCAACACCGGGGAGCTGTTTTTT
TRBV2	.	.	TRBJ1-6	CASSELGSSYNSPLHF	TGTGCCAGCAGTGAGCTCGGGAGCTCCTATAATTCACCCCTCCACTTT
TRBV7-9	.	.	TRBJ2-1	CASSLDSSPYNEQFF	TGTGCCAGCAGCTTAGACTCCTCCCCATACAATGAGCAGTTCTTC
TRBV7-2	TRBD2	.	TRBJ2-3	CASSPRGLAGALGTQYF	TGTGCCAGCAGCCCTCGGGGACTAGCGGGCGCGCTTGGTACGCAGTATTTT